A selection of T cell receptor beta chains follows, all from one sample in a study of naive and memory T cell subsets. TCRdb re-analysed the UMI-ligation and nested PCR reads in MiXCR, keeping a single row per CDR3 protein. The table lists 95,000 to 150,000 distinct CDR3 sequences, around a third of them singletons, with about 1% in the top ten. The source material was central memory CD4+ T cells from blood. The receptors were gathered from a human donor in good health. Each CDR3 is given with its conserved first and last residue. D genes are given only for firm matches. Some rows mark clone size as missing; the rest say once, few, many or name a class of expanded clone.

. . TRBJ1-3 TRBV18 TGTGCCAGCTCACCACCGCCCGAAGCTGGAGAGAACACCATATATTTT CASSPPPEAGENTIYF
. . TRBJ2-1 TRBV11-2 TGTGCCAGCAGCCGTTTCGGTAATGAGCAGTTCTTC CASSRFGNEQFF
. . TRBJ2-2 TRBV7-9 TGTGCCAGCAGCCGACAGTTTTACACCGGGGAGCTGTTTTTT CASSRQFYTGELFF
. . TRBJ1-5 TRBV3-1 TGTGCCAGCAGTCAAAACGGCCCGCTTCAGCCCCAGCATTTT CASSQNGPLQPQHF
. . TRBJ1-3 TRBV3-1 TGTGCCAGCAGCCCCAGGGGTTCTGGAAACACCATATATTTT CASSPRGSGNTIYF
TRBD1 . TRBJ1-1 TRBV5-4 TGTGCCAGCAGCCCTCAACAGGGGGCAAACACTGAAGCTTTCTTT CASSPQQGANTEAFF
. . TRBJ1-5 TRBV3-1 TGTGCCAGCAGCCAAGAATCCCATCAGCCCCAGCATTTT CASSQESHQPQHF
TRBD1 many TRBJ2-5 TRBV5-5 TGTGCCAGCAGCTCCGCTCCCGCAGGGGGAAGGGATTTTGGAGAGACCCAGTACTTC CASSSAPAGGRDFGETQYF
TRBD2 few TRBJ2-1 TRBV28 TGTGCCAGCAGTTTGGCGGGAGCCCCCTACAATGAGCAGTTCTTC CASSLAGAPYNEQFF
. . TRBJ1-5 TRBV20-1 TGCAGTGCTAGAGATCAGGTCCTGGAGCCCCAGCATTTT CSARDQVLEPQHF
. . TRBJ1-1 TRBV5-8 TGTGCCAGCAGCGCAATGGGACTCGGGACTGAAGCTTTCTTT CASSAMGLGTEAFF
. . TRBJ1-3 TRBV5-7 TGTGCCAGCAGCCTGGGGGGACGAGACACCATATATTTT CASSLGGRDTIYF
. . TRBJ2-7 TRBV7-8 TGTGCCAGCAGCTTAGGGGTTTTCGGGATCTGGGACGAGCAGTACTTC CASSLGVFGIWDEQYF
TRBD1 . TRBJ1-1 TRBV5-6 TGTGCCAGCAGCTCCCGGACAGGGATAAATTTGAACACTGAAGCTTTCTTT CASSSRTGINLNTEAFF
. . TRBJ2-7 TRBV18 TGTGCCAGCTCAGCGGGACAAGACTACGAGCAGTACTTC CASSAGQDYEQYF
. . TRBJ2-3 TRBV7-8 TGTGCCAGCAGCTTTGCAGGACACTGGCCAGATACGCAGTATTTT CASSFAGHWPDTQYF
. . TRBJ2-1 TRBV28 TGTGCCAGCACCAAAAGGGGCCGAGACAATGAGCAGTTCTTC CASTKRGRDNEQFF
. . TRBJ1-6 TRBV14 TGTGCCAGCAGCCAAGACGGGCTGTGGGGTTCACCCCTCCACTTT CASSQDGLWGSPLHF
. . TRBJ1-5 TRBV28 TGTGCCAGTGGACAGATAGAACAGCCCCAGCATTTT CASGQIEQPQHF
TRBD2 . TRBJ2-1 TRBV6-5 TGTGCCAGCAAGCCACTAGCGTTCGATGAGCAGTTCTTC CASKPLAFDEQFF
. . TRBJ2-1 TRBV15 TGTGCCACCAGCAGGACCTTTGGGACACCAAGCTCCTACAATGAGCAGTTCTTC CATSRTFGTPSSYNEQFF
. few TRBJ2-1 TRBV6-1 TGTGCCAGCAGTGAACGGTACCGGGGTCAGTTCTTC CASSERYRGQFF
. . TRBJ1-2 TRBV11-2 TGTGCCAGCAGCTTGGGGTACTACGGCTACACCTTC CASSLGYYGYTF
. many TRBJ2-1 TRBV9 TGTGCCAGCAGCGTAGGCAGTGGTACACTCATTGAAAATGAGCAGTTCTTC CASSVGSGTLIENEQFF
. . TRBJ1-2 TRBV14 TGTGCCAGCAGCCAAGATCCCCGACAGGCCAGCTTTAACTATGGCTACACCTTC CASSQDPRQASFNYGYTF
TRBD2 many TRBJ2-7 TRBV7-2 TGTGCCAGCAGCATCCGGGAGGACTTCTACGAGCAGTACTTC CASSIREDFYEQYF
. . TRBJ2-1 TRBV6-1 TGTGCCAGCGGGGGTGATGAGCAGTTCTTC CASGGDEQFF
. . TRBJ2-7 TRBV6-5 TGTGCCACCAGGGGGGCTTACGAGCAGTACTTC CATRGAYEQYF
. . TRBJ2-3 TRBV5-1 TGCGCCAGCAGCTTGGACACCCGCACAGATACGCAGTATTTT CASSLDTRTDTQYF
. once TRBJ2-1 TRBV28 TGTGCCAGCACTGGGGGCTCCAATGAGCAGTTCTTC CASTGGSNEQFF
. . TRBJ2-2 TRBV7-6 TGTGCCAGCAGACCCCCGGACAGGAACACCGGGGAGCTGTTTTTT CASRPPDRNTGELFF
. . TRBJ2-2 TRBV12-3/TRBV12-4 TGTGCCAGCAGTTTCTCAGCAGGGGGGAAGAGCGGGGAGCTGTTTTTT CASSFSAGGKSGELFF
TRBD2 . TRBJ2-2 TRBV6-1 TGTGCCAGCAGCGAAAGGACTAGCGGCACCGGGGAGCTGTTTTTT CASSERTSGTGELFF
. many TRBJ2-7 TRBV5-5 TGTGCCAGCAGCCCGGGGGCAAATTACGAGCAGTACTTC CASSPGANYEQYF
. few TRBJ1-6 TRBV28 TGTGCCAGCAGTCGTTCCGGACCGTCACCCCTCCACTTT CASSRSGPSPLHF
. few TRBJ2-1 TRBV28 TGTGCCAGCAGCCCCTGGGGAGCCTACAATGAGCAGTTCTTC CASSPWGAYNEQFF
. few TRBJ1-2 TRBV10-2 TGCGCCAGCAGTGACAGAGCTAACTATGGCTACACCTTC CASSDRANYGYTF
. . TRBJ2-5 TRBV7-6 TGTGCCAGCAGCCCGCGGGTGGAGACCCAGTACTTC CASSPRVETQYF
TRBD2 few TRBJ2-7 TRBV6-4 TGTGCCAGCAGGCCGGGACTAGCGTCCTACGAGCAGTACTTC CASRPGLASYEQYF
. few TRBJ2-5 TRBV24-1 TGTGCCGGGGTGAGGTACCAAGAGACCCAGTACTTC CAGVRYQETQYF
. few TRBJ2-1 TRBV4-3 TGCGCCAGCAGCCAAGATACTGGAAGACTAGAGCAGTTCTTC CASSQDTGRLEQFF
. few TRBJ1-6 TRBV11-2 TGTGCCAGCAGCTTAGGGGCGAATTCACCCCTCCACTTT CASSLGANSPLHF
. few TRBJ2-5 TRBV18 TGTGCCAGCTCACCCCCCGGACAGAGGCCCAAAGAGACCCAGTACTTC CASSPPGQRPKETQYF
. . TRBJ2-5 TRBV5-1 TGCGCCAGCAGCCCCTCAGCGCTGGAGACCCAGTACTTC CASSPSALETQYF
. many TRBJ2-7 TRBV20-1 TGCAGTGCTAGTAATAGGGGTAACGAGCAGTACTTC CSASNRGNEQYF
. few TRBJ2-1 TRBV20-1 TGCAGTGTAGGGAAAACTACTTCCTACAATGAGCAGTTCTTC CSVGKTTSYNEQFF
. . TRBJ1-4 TRBV6-6 TGTGCCAGCAGGATGGACAGCAATAATGAAAAACTGTTTTTT CASRMDSNNEKLFF
TRBD2 few TRBJ2-7 TRBV20-1 TGCAGTGCTACACTAGCGGGCGACACCTACGAGCAGTACTTC CSATLAGDTYEQYF
. . TRBJ2-6 TRBV10-1 TGCGCCAGCAGTGAGGGTGGGTCTGGGGCCAACGTCCTGACTTTC CASSEGGSGANVLTF
. . TRBJ1-4 TRBV18 TGTGCCAGCTCACCACCGAATGAAAAACTGTTTTTT CASSPPNEKLFF
TRBD2 few TRBJ2-1 TRBV5-1 TGCGCCAGCAGCCTGCTAAGTACTAGCGGGAGAGACGATGAGCAGTTCTTC CASSLLSTSGRDDEQFF
. . TRBJ1-6 TRBV28 TGTGCCAGCAGTTTTCGTAGGCAGGGTGGTTCACCCCTCCACTTT CASSFRRQGGSPLHF
TRBD2 few TRBJ2-1 TRBV6-5 TGTGCCAGCAGCAGTATTCTAGCGGGAGGACACAATGAGCAGTTCTTC CASSSILAGGHNEQFF
TRBD2 . TRBJ2-3 TRBV3-1 TGTGCCAGCAGCCCCCAGACTAGCGCGGATACGCAGTATTTT CASSPQTSADTQYF
. . TRBJ2-3 TRBV30 TGTGCCTGGAGTGTACTGCAGACCACAGATACGCAGTATTTT CAWSVLQTTDTQYF
. . TRBJ2-5 TRBV19 TGTGCCAGTAGTATCGGAAAGCGATCGTACCAAGAGACCCAGTACTTC CASSIGKRSYQETQYF
TRBD2 . TRBJ2-3 TRBV5-1 TGCGCCAGCAGCTTGATGATAGCGGGAGCGAGCACAGATACGCAGTATTTT CASSLMIAGASTDTQYF
TRBD1 few TRBJ2-7 TRBV20-1 TGCAGTGTTTCAGGACAGGGAAGCTCCTACGAGCAGTACTTC CSVSGQGSSYEQYF